Following are 3 T cell receptor beta chains from one sample sequenced in a study of technical replicates of blood from a few donors. Assay: immunoSEQ multiplex PCR; the TCRdb copy retains only in-frame clones and omits some. The table includes over 55,000 clones, 86% detected once. Sequenced: PBMCs. The source of these receptors is a human donor in good health. Some clones in this sample may be carry-over from other donors' samples.

The chain combines TRBV30 with TRBJ2-6; the match to TRBD2 covers 8 bases. This CDR3 is 15 amino acids long. The germline V gene encodes CDR1 GTSNPN and CDR2 SVGIG (reference sequence). The V and J ends lost 1 base and 2 bases, in that order; junction bases with no gene match: 1. The CDR3 spells CAWSAGGPGANVLTF. DNA for the CDR3: TGTGCCTGGAGTGCGGGAGGGCCTGGGGCCAACGTCCTGACTTTC.

The chain uses TRBV7-9 and TRBJ2-1, with 10 bases identical to TRBD2. The germline gives CDR1 SEHNR, CDR2 FQNEAQ (reference sequence). V shed 6 bases and J 6 bases; nucleotides not matched to a gene: 5. The CDR3 has 14 residues. The DNA for the CDR3 is TGTGCCAGCAGGGACAGCGGGGGGGGCAATGAGCAGTTCTTC. Translated, it gives CASRDSGGGNEQFF.

This clone was seen only a few times. V is TRBV7-8 and J is TRBJ1-3; tentatively, D is TRBD1 (6 bases). V was shortened by 1 base and J by 2 bases, with 9 bases between the two germline ends. Germline CDR1 reads SGHVS; CDR2 reads FQNEAQ. The CDR3 consists of 15 residues. CDR3 loop: CASSLVRTAGNTIYF. The CDR3 nucleotides are TGTGCCAGCAGCTTAGTTAGGACAGCTGGAAACACCATATATTTT.